This entry is about one T cell receptor beta chain. The sample comes from a study of blood T cell repertoires in COVID-19. Study summary: T cells, B-cell-depleted T cells, or PBMCs provided the cDNA or gDNA that served as material.

Original processing notes: Reference gene primer amplification in the assay estimated nucleated cell counts. Libraries were prepared by immunoSEQ multiplex PCR; TCRdb keeps only in-frame clonotypes and omits some of them. V, J and clone size reflect that table, while D and trimming were determined from the DNA. The table records under 250,000 clones, over 75% of them present only once. Germline assignment: CDR1 MDHEN and CDR2 SYDVKM. The junction had 16 bases not matched to a gene; V was cut back by 6 bases and J by 4 bases. The CDR3 has 20 amino acids. Sequenced sample: peripheral blood. The TCR comes from a human donor in a cohort sampled during active COVID-19. The J gene is TRBJ2-2, the V gene TRBV28, with TRBD2 matching over 14 bases. CDR3 nucleotide sequence: TGTGCCAGCAGCCCCACCACCGGGACTAGCGGGAGTTACGGCACCGGGGAGCTGTTTTTT. Translating it yields CASSPTTGTSGSYGTGELFF.